The rows below give T cell receptor beta chains drawn from one sample of a study of long-term antiretroviral therapy in people with HIV. Libraries were prepared by immunoSEQ multiplex PCR; TCRdb keeps only in-frame clonotypes and omits some of them. The top ten hold 4% to 5% of the sample, which has 20,000 to 25,000 clones, 70% to 90% seen once. Here the sequenced sample was unsorted PBMCs, taken 1.3 years after starting antiretroviral therapy. Source of these receptors: a man aged 55 to 70 with HIV. The CDR3 runs from the conserved cysteine through the conserved F or W. The order of the fields is D gene, clone size, V gene, J gene, CDR3 DNA, CDR3 protein. The D gene is left open where the match is weak. Clone size is shown for a subset of rows, as once, few, many or a class of expanded clone.

d_gene: -; abundance: once; v_gene: TRBV15; j_gene: TRBJ1-2; CDR3nt: TGTGCCACCAGCAGAGGAGGCAGGCGCAACTATGGCTACACCTTC; CDR3aa: CATSRGGRRNYGYTF
d_gene: TRBD1; abundance: -; v_gene: TRBV5-1; j_gene: TRBJ2-1; CDR3nt: TGCGCCAGCAGCGGGGGACAGGGGACCAGGGATGAGCAGTTCTTC; CDR3aa: CASSGGQGTRDEQFF
d_gene: -; abundance: -; v_gene: TRBV27; j_gene: TRBJ2-7; CDR3nt: TGTGCCAGCAGTTTAGTCCAGGGATCCTACGAGCAGTACTTC; CDR3aa: CASSLVQGSYEQYF
d_gene: TRBD1; abundance: -; v_gene: TRBV10-3; j_gene: TRBJ2-1; CDR3nt: TGTGCCACCAGGGAAACAGGGGGAAGCAATGAGCAGTTCTTC; CDR3aa: CATRETGGSNEQFF
d_gene: -; abundance: -; v_gene: TRBV4-2; j_gene: TRBJ1-3; CDR3nt: TGTGCCAGCAGCCAAAGTCTGGGCAGGGCTGGAAACACCATATATTTT; CDR3aa: CASSQSLGRAGNTIYF
d_gene: -; abundance: -; v_gene: TRBV14; j_gene: TRBJ2-1; CDR3nt: TGTGCCAGCAGTCTCACGGGCGACTCCTACAATGAGCAGTTCTTC; CDR3aa: CASSLTGDSYNEQFF
d_gene: TRBD1; abundance: -; v_gene: TRBV2; j_gene: TRBJ1-3; CDR3nt: TGTGCCAGCAGCTTGACAGGGCCCCGCTCTGGAAACACCATATATTTT; CDR3aa: CASSLTGPRSGNTIYF
d_gene: -; abundance: -; v_gene: TRBV18; j_gene: TRBJ2-1; CDR3nt: TGTGCCAGCTCACCAGGGTACAATGAGCAGTTCTTC; CDR3aa: CASSPGYNEQFF
d_gene: -; abundance: -; v_gene: TRBV5-1; j_gene: TRBJ1-5; CDR3nt: TGCGCCAGCAGCCCGGACAGCCCGAATCAGCCCCAGCATTTT; CDR3aa: CASSPDSPNQPQHF
d_gene: -; abundance: -; v_gene: TRBV5-4; j_gene: TRBJ1-5; CDR3nt: TGTGCCAGCAGCTCAGACAGGCATCAGCCCCAGCATTTT; CDR3aa: CASSSDRHQPQHF
d_gene: -; abundance: -; v_gene: TRBV7-9; j_gene: TRBJ2-3; CDR3nt: TGTGCCAGCAGCTTAGGGACAGTTTACACAGATACGCAGTATTTT; CDR3aa: CASSLGTVYTDTQYF
d_gene: -; abundance: -; v_gene: TRBV18; j_gene: TRBJ1-5; CDR3nt: TGTGCCAGCTCCCCCGGACAGACATATAGCAATCAGCCCCAGCATTTT; CDR3aa: CASSPGQTYSNQPQHF
d_gene: TRBD2; abundance: -; v_gene: TRBV19; j_gene: TRBJ2-1; CDR3nt: TGTGCCAGTAAATTAGCGGGAGGGCCCTACAATGAGCAGTTCTTC; CDR3aa: CASKLAGGPYNEQFF
d_gene: TRBD1; abundance: -; v_gene: TRBV5-1; j_gene: TRBJ2-7; CDR3nt: TGCGCCAGCAGCCCTCCCTACAGGGGGGTGGGGGAGCAGTACTTC; CDR3aa: CASSPPYRGVGEQYF
d_gene: -; abundance: -; v_gene: TRBV28; j_gene: TRBJ1-5; CDR3nt: TGTGCCAGCAGTCCCGGACAGAGGGGGCAGCCCCAGCATTTT; CDR3aa: CASSPGQRGQPQHF
d_gene: -; abundance: -; v_gene: TRBV5-5; j_gene: TRBJ1-6; CDR3nt: TGTGCCAGCAGCTTGGAAGGTAGCTCCTATAATTCACCCCTCCACTTT; CDR3aa: CASSLEGSSYNSPLHF
d_gene: -; abundance: -; v_gene: TRBV10-2; j_gene: TRBJ1-1; CDR3nt: TGCGCCAGCAGTGGACCTGGGACGGGTGACACTGAAGCTTTCTTT; CDR3aa: CASSGPGTGDTEAFF
d_gene: -; abundance: -; v_gene: TRBV19; j_gene: TRBJ1-5; CDR3nt: TGTGCCAGTAGTATCACGGTCGGCCGTCGCAATCAGCCCCAGCATTTT; CDR3aa: CASSITVGRRNQPQHF
d_gene: TRBD2; abundance: -; v_gene: TRBV19; j_gene: TRBJ2-3; CDR3nt: TGTGCCAGTAGTATTCCCAGACTAGCACAAGATACGCAGTATTTT; CDR3aa: CASSIPRLAQDTQYF
d_gene: -; abundance: -; v_gene: TRBV18; j_gene: TRBJ2-1; CDR3nt: TGTGCCAGCTCACCAGGGACGTCCAGGCCCAATGAGCAGTTCTTC; CDR3aa: CASSPGTSRPNEQFF
d_gene: TRBD1; abundance: -; v_gene: TRBV7-9; j_gene: TRBJ2-7; CDR3nt: TGTGCCAGCAGCCAGTGGACAGGGAGATACGAGCAGTACTTC; CDR3aa: CASSQWTGRYEQYF
d_gene: -; abundance: -; v_gene: TRBV29-1; j_gene: TRBJ2-1; CDR3nt: TGCAGCGTGGTCAGGGGGGACGTGGTCGAGTTCTTC; CDR3aa: CSVVRGDVVEFF
d_gene: -; abundance: -; v_gene: TRBV11-3; j_gene: TRBJ2-7; CDR3nt: TGTGCCAGCAGGTTAGGGTCCAGGGTATCAATCTACGAGCAGTACTTC; CDR3aa: CASRLGSRVSIYEQYF
d_gene: -; abundance: -; v_gene: TRBV2; j_gene: TRBJ2-7; CDR3nt: TGTGCCAGCACCGTACAGGACGAGCAGTACTTC; CDR3aa: CASTVQDEQYF
d_gene: -; abundance: -; v_gene: TRBV7-9; j_gene: TRBJ2-7; CDR3nt: TGTGCCAGCAGCTTAGCGGACCAGGGGGAGCAGTACTTC; CDR3aa: CASSLADQGEQYF
d_gene: -; abundance: -; v_gene: TRBV2; j_gene: TRBJ1-5; CDR3nt: TGTGCCAGCAGTGAACGGCAGGGCGATCAGCCCCAGCATTTT; CDR3aa: CASSERQGDQPQHF
d_gene: TRBD1; abundance: -; v_gene: TRBV30; j_gene: TRBJ1-1; CDR3nt: TGTGCCTGGAGACAGGGGGACCGGGAAGCTTTCTTT; CDR3aa: CAWRQGDREAFF
d_gene: -; abundance: -; v_gene: TRBV25-1; j_gene: TRBJ2-2; CDR3nt: TGTGCCAGCAGTGAATGGGGCAGGGGGAACACCGGGGAGCTGTTTTTT; CDR3aa: CASSEWGRGNTGELFF
d_gene: -; abundance: -; v_gene: TRBV7-2; j_gene: TRBJ1-3; CDR3nt: TGTGCCAGCAGCTTAAGTTCTGGAAACACCATATATTTT; CDR3aa: CASSLSSGNTIYF
d_gene: TRBD2; abundance: -; v_gene: TRBV5-4; j_gene: TRBJ2-5; CDR3nt: TGTGCCAGCAGCTTTACGAGGCTAGCGGGAGAGACCCAGTACTTC; CDR3aa: CASSFTRLAGETQYF
d_gene: -; abundance: once; v_gene: TRBV29-1; j_gene: TRBJ2-3; CDR3nt: TGCAGCACCAACACAGATACGCAGTATTTT; CDR3aa: CSTNTDTQYF
d_gene: -; abundance: -; v_gene: TRBV6-6; j_gene: TRBJ2-3; CDR3nt: TGTGCCAGCAGACTTACCACAGATACGCAGTATTTT; CDR3aa: CASRLTTDTQYF
d_gene: -; abundance: -; v_gene: TRBV25-1; j_gene: TRBJ2-1; CDR3nt: TGTGCCAGCAGCCATACGAACTGGGCCAATGAGCAGTTCTTC; CDR3aa: CASSHTNWANEQFF
d_gene: TRBD1; abundance: -; v_gene: TRBV5-8; j_gene: TRBJ1-3; CDR3nt: TGTGCCAGCAGCTTACAGGGGGTCTCTGGAAACACCATATATTTT; CDR3aa: CASSLQGVSGNTIYF
d_gene: -; abundance: -; v_gene: TRBV7-2; j_gene: TRBJ1-5; CDR3nt: TGTGCCAGCAGCTTTATGAGAGGTCCCTCGGGAGGTCAGCCCCAGCATTTT; CDR3aa: CASSFMRGPSGGQPQHF
d_gene: TRBD2; abundance: -; v_gene: TRBV5-4; j_gene: TRBJ2-3; CDR3nt: TGTGCCAGCAGCTCCCTACCGGGACTATATCAAGATACGCAGTATTTT; CDR3aa: CASSSLPGLYQDTQYF
d_gene: TRBD1; abundance: -; v_gene: TRBV10-3; j_gene: TRBJ2-7; CDR3nt: TGTGCCATCTCCGGGGGACAGGGGGTGAGTGGCACCTACGAGCAGTACTTC; CDR3aa: CAISGGQGVSGTYEQYF
d_gene: TRBD2; abundance: -; v_gene: TRBV5-1; j_gene: TRBJ2-1; CDR3nt: TGCGCCAGCAGCTTGGGGACTAGCGAGGAGCAGTTCTTC; CDR3aa: CASSLGTSEEQFF
d_gene: -; abundance: -; v_gene: TRBV5-1; j_gene: TRBJ1-1; CDR3nt: TGCGCCAGCAGCTTGGAGGTTAACACTGAAGCTTTCTTT; CDR3aa: CASSLEVNTEAFF
d_gene: -; abundance: -; v_gene: TRBV5-4; j_gene: TRBJ2-7; CDR3nt: TGTGCCAGCAGCTATACCGGGACGGACGTAAAGTTC; CDR3aa: CASSYTGTDVKF
d_gene: TRBD1; abundance: -; v_gene: TRBV5-4; j_gene: TRBJ1-2; CDR3nt: TGTGCCAGCAGCTTGGGGGGGACAGGGATTGGCTACACCTTC; CDR3aa: CASSLGGTGIGYTF